Included here is one T cell receptor (beta chain) sequence, with context. Antigen unknown. This sample stems from a study of cytomegalovirus exposure and HLA in healthy donors. Study-level points and caveats: Cytomegalovirus association was assigned to approximately 160 TCR beta chains. The authors later found TCR association rates varying by HLA locus, with DRB1 most and HLA-C fewest.

The PCR had 60 Vbeta and 13 Jbeta primers. Here immunoSEQ multiplex PCR was the method, and the copy in TCRdb shows in-frame clones only, minus some. The table records hundreds of thousands of clones, roughly 90% of them present only once. The CDR3 is made up of 15 amino acids. V was shortened by 0 bases and J by 6 bases, with 11 bases between the two germline ends. The germline gives CDR1 SGHTA, CDR2 FQGTGA. Sequenced sample: PBMCs. V usage is TRBV7-3 and J usage is TRBJ1-4, with a possible D match to TRBD1 (5 bases). The sequence was obtained from a young woman in good health and CMV-seronegative. CDR3 sequence (DNA): TGTGCCAGCAGCTTAACTTCTGGGGCTGATGAAAAACTGTTTTTT. Translation: CASSLTSGADEKLFF.